This TCR beta chain stems from a study of technical replicates of blood from four donors. The data were produced by immunoSEQ multiplex PCR, yet TCRdb's version contains in-frame clones alone and is incomplete. The sample has almost 65,000 clones; around 87% are singletons. Germline V gene data show CDR1 as SNHLY and CDR2 as FYNNEI. This CDR3 is 16 amino acids long. Trimming took 6 bases from V and 3 from J; bases not matched to a gene: 7. The sequence was collected from a human donor in good health. Some clones in this sample may be carry-over from other donors' samples. The specimen was PBMCs. The J gene is TRBJ2-7, the V gene TRBV2; 14 bases are a match to TRBD2. This CDR3 is CASSGLAGGDLYEQYF. The CDR3 DNA reads TGTGCCAGCAGCGGACTAGCGGGAGGCGATCTCTACGAGCAGTACTTC.